The rows below give T cell receptor beta chains drawn from one sample of a study of Graves' ophthalmopathy and Graves' hyperthyroidism. Each CDR3 protein gets one entry after TCRdb re-called the multiplex PCR reads with MiXCR. There are 600,000 to 950,000 distinct CDR3 sequences in the sample; approximately 40% occur only once, and 44% lies in the top ten. The sample consisted of peripheral blood. The origin of the receptors is an adult man with Graves' ophthalmopathy. The CDR3 runs from the conserved cysteine through the conserved F or W. D genes are given only for firm matches. Clone size appears in some rows only: once, few, many, or a class for an expanded clone.

>.|14|.|TRBJ2-3|TRBV7-3
TGTGCCAGCAGCTTAGTTGGCGGCACAGATACGCAGTATTTT
CASSLVGGTDTQYF
>.|13|.|TRBJ1-2|TRBV2
TGTGCCAGCAGTGAAGCGGGGGAGACGGGCTACACCTTC
CASSEAGETGYTF
>few|14|TRBD1|TRBJ1-3|TRBV20-1
TGCAGTGCTAGAGCAGGGGGCAACGGAAACACCATATATTTT
CSARAGGNGNTIYF
>.|18|TRBD1|TRBJ2-7|TRBV11-2
TGTGCCAGCAGCTTAGTGACGCGGACCGGGACAGACTCCTACGAGCAGTACTTC
CASSLVTRTGTDSYEQYF
>few|15|.|TRBJ1-5|TRBV24-1
TGTGCCAGCAGTCCCCAGCGGGGATCTGTTCAGCCCCAGCATTTT
CASSPQRGSVQPQHF
>few|15|.|TRBJ1-2|TRBV7-8
TGTGCCAGCAGCCAAGAATGGGACGGTAACTATGGCTACACCTTC
CASSQEWDGNYGYTF
>.|13|.|TRBJ1-1|TRBV11-2
TGTGCCAGCAGCTTAGGCAGACGGTATGGGCAGTTCTTT
CASSLGRRYGQFF
>few|13|.|TRBJ1-6|TRBV29-1
TGCAGCGTTTATTTAGGGGGGAATTCACCCCTCCACTTT
CSVYLGGNSPLHF
>.|17|.|TRBJ2-7|TRBV11-2
TGTGCTGGGGAACCGCCGGGACTCGGAAGTCGATCCTACGAGCAGTACTTC
CAGEPPGLGSRSYEQYF
>.|15|.|TRBJ2-7|TRBV5-4
TGCGCCAGCAGCCAAGGACCGGGGCCCCTGGGGGAGCAGTACTTC
CASSQGPGPLGEQYF
>.|16|TRBD1|TRBJ1-5|TRBV24-1
TGTGCCACCAGTGAAGGATGGGACAGAAGCAATCAGCCCCAGCATTTT
CATSEGWDRSNQPQHF
>.|13|.|TRBJ2-5|TRBV12-3/TRBV12-4
TGTGCCAGCAGTTTAGAGAATCTTGGGACCCAGTACTTC
CASSLENLGTQYF
>.|15|.|TRBJ1-3|TRBV29-1
TGCAGCGTCAGCAATAGTTTAACGGGGAGAAACACCATATATTTT
CSVSNSLTGRNTIYF
>.|14|TRBD1|TRBJ1-1|TRBV2
TGTGCCAGCAGTGAAGACAGGGGTAACACTGAAGCTTTCTTT
CASSEDRGNTEAFF
>few|15|.|TRBJ1-3|TRBV20-1
TGCAGTGCTAGAGATGAACACAACTCTGGAAACACCATATATTTT
CSARDEHNSGNTIYF
>.|14|TRBD1|TRBJ1-2|TRBV11-1
TGTGCCAGCAGCCCAGACAGGGGGCTGGATGGCTACACCTTC
CASSPDRGLDGYTF
>.|18|TRBD1|TRBJ1-6|TRBV7-9
TGTGTCAGCAGCCGTCTGCCGGGACAGGGATTCTATAATTCACCCCTCCACTTT
CVSSRLPGQGFYNSPLHF
>.|16|TRBD1|TRBJ1-2|TRBV7-6
TGTGCCAGCAGCTTAGAGGGACAGGGCTTTAACTATGGCTACACCTTC
CASSLEGQGFNYGYTF
>few|15|.|TRBJ1-3|TRBV5-5
TGTGCCAGCAGCTTGATTGGGGGTTCTGGAAACACCATATATTTT
CASSLIGGSGNTIYF
>few|15|.|TRBJ2-2|TRBV5-1
TGCGCCAGCAGCTTGGAGCCTTTCACAACCGGGGAGCTGTTTTTT
CASSLEPFTTGELFF
>.|13|.|TRBJ1-5|TRBV24-1
TGTGCCAGCAGTGGGTACGGCAATCAGCCCCAGCATTTT
CASSGYGNQPQHF
>few|14|.|TRBJ2-7|TRBV9
TGTGCCAGCAGCGTAGACGGGGGTCCCTACGAGCAGTACTTC
CASSVDGGPYEQYF
>once|11|.|TRBJ1-1|TRBV29-1
TGCAGCTTAGAGAGGAACACTGAAGCTTTCTTT
CSLERNTEAFF
>few|15|TRBD1|TRBJ1-5|TRBV19
TGTGCCAGTAGTATTGGGACAGGGAACAATCAGCCCCAGCATTTT
CASSIGTGNNQPQHF
>many|15|.|TRBJ2-7|TRBV7-2
TGTGCCAGCAGCCCCGTGGCCACCCCCTACTACGAGCAGTACTTC
CASSPVATPYYEQYF
>.|13|.|TRBJ1-1|TRBV20-1
TGCAGTGCTAGAAGTCGGACGGTGACTGAAGCTTTCTTT
CSARSRTVTEAFF
>many|14|.|TRBJ1-2|TRBV29-1
TGCAGCGTTGAACGGTCTCTCTCCAACTATGGCTACACCTTC
CSVERSLSNYGYTF